This TCR beta chain was captured in a study of cytomegalovirus exposure and HLA in healthy donors. The PCR contained 60 Vbeta and 13 Jbeta primers. Some clones are missing from TCRdb's copy, which holds only in-frame ones; the method was immunoSEQ multiplex PCR. This table has around 170,000 clones, approximately 80% appearing once. Sequencing was done on a sample of PBMCs. This TCR was recovered from a girl aged 5-17 years in good health and CMV-seropositive.

The DNA of the CDR3 is TGTGCCAGCAGCCAAAACACCGGGACAGGGGTTGGTCAGCCCCAGCATTTT. Translated: CASSQNTGTGVGQPQHF. V gene TRBV4-2 combines with J gene TRBJ1-5; 10 positions agree with TRBD1. CDR3 length equals 17 residues. CDR1 and CDR2 (germline): LGHNA, YNFKEQ. After removal of 2 bases from V and 6 bases from J, the junction contained 10 bases not matched to a gene.